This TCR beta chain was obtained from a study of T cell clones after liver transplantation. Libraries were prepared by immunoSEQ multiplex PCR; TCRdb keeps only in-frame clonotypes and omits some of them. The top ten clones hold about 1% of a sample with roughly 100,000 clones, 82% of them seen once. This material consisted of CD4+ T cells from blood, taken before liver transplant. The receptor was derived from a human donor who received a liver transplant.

The CDR3 DNA reads as TGTGCCAGCAGCCCCGACAGGTCGGGCACTGAAGCTTTCTTT. Translated, it gives CASSPDRSGTEAFF. The chain joins TRBV7-2 to TRBJ1-1; D is perhaps TRBD1 (6 bases). V shed 5 bases and J shed 4 bases, with 14 bases lying between them. The germline CDR1 and CDR2 sequences are SGHTA and FQGNSA. This CDR3 is 14 amino acids long.